This TCR beta chain appears in the sequencing data of a study of blood T cell repertoires in COVID-19 (dated by TCRdb to between 2020 and 2021). About the study as a whole: The collaborator samples originated in the United States, Italy and Spain and spanned the acute and convalescent phases of COVID-19. The prospective study material was composed of cDNA or gDNA derived from T cells, B-cell-depleted T cells, or PBMCs. HLA class I and class II types, where available, came from metadata supplied by the sample provider rather than from assay-based typing. The repertoires were released in a freely available public database intended as a resource for research on the immune response to SARS-CoV-2. Subjects who had been exposed to COVID-19, were actively infected with it, or had recovered from it provided the deeply sampled blood TCRbeta repertoires that made up the dataset. The samples were drawn from the first 160 participants of the ongoing ImmuneRACE study and from 1,254 subjects provided by 6 global collaborators. Nearly every sample came with metadata listing a de-identified subject ID, COVID-19 status, age in years and sex.

What the research found in general, with its limitations: The quantity of clinical and demographic metadata differed by source and by participant and was supplied without curation.

About this clone: What antigen it recognizes has not been identified. No clone much larger than this one lies a single base away; base qualities are absent.

TCRbeta CDR3 regions were amplified from genomic DNA by means of the immunoSEQ Assay, a bias-controlled multiplex PCR. Under the source paper's analysis protocol: The number of nucleated cells in each sample was estimated from the amplification of reference gene primers within the assay. To quantify the absolute abundance of each unique TCRbeta CDR3 rearrangement, sequence reads were collapsed and filtered. For each sample, productive Simpson clonality was calculated by taking the square root of Simpson's diversity index across productive rearrangements. Entries here come from immuneACCESS through TCRdb and include only in-frame sequences with V and J called. Some clones fail to appear in such tables; in the studies checked, an unresolved V gene covers under half of the shortfall, and the cause of the remainder is unknown. Clonal size and the V and J genes are those of that table, whereas D and trimming came from the DNA. For this sample there are 40,000 to 65,000 clones; about 86% appear just once. The ten largest clones capture about 10% of the sample.

Each collaborating institution followed its own protocols to collect whole blood in K2EDTA tubes. For TCRbeta analysis, collaborators shipped samples in one of three forms: frozen whole blood, isolated PBMCs, or DNA extracted from either of those sample types. The specimen sequenced was peripheral blood. This TCR was sampled from a man between 65 and 80 years old with active COVID-19.

Here the CDR3 is given as CASSPLAGGGYGYTF. The bases are TGCGCCAGCAGCCCCCTCGCGGGGGGCGGATATGGCTACACCTTC. The chain uses TRBV4-1 and TRBJ1-2; TRBD1 might be the D gene, on 6 matching bases. Deletion took 4 bases off V and 5 bases off J, with a span of 17 bases between the germline ends. Including cysteine and phenylalanine, the CDR3 has 15 amino acids. The sequence is cut down to CDR3 DNA, 45 bases in frame from base 1. The germline V gene provides CDR1 MGHRA and CDR2 YSYEKL.